This T cell receptor (beta chain) was identified during a study of response to subunit inactivated influenza vaccine. TCRdb re-called the RT-PCR reads with MiXCR, one entry per CDR3 protein. Of about 800,000 distinct CDR3 sequences listed, about 20% are singletons. This clonotype was picked up many times. What it binds is unknown. Findings of the study overall: New T cells are recruited in small numbers by each seasonal influenza vaccination, according to the authors' suggestion.

Germline lookup yields CDR1 SGHDN and CDR2 FVKESK. Trimming at V came to 4 bases and at J to 2 bases, leaving 6 bases not matched to a gene. The CDR3 has 16 residues. Material: PBMCs from blood, obtained about 5 days after vaccination. The V and J genes are TRBV14 and TRBJ2-1; 9 bases agree with TRBD2. The TCR sequence derives from a man between 45 and 60 years old who received an inactivated influenza vaccine. CDR3 residues: CASSRMTSGTYNEQFF. CDR3 coding DNA: TGTGCCAGCAGCCGGATGACTAGCGGAACCTACAATGAGCAGTTCTTC.